A selection of T cell receptor beta chains follows, all from one sample in a study of cytotoxic CD8 clonotypes in ibrutinib-treated CLL. Some clones are missing from TCRdb's copy, which holds only in-frame ones; the method was immunoSEQ multiplex PCR. The repertoire has about 29,000 clones, 76% of them found once; the top ten carry 51%. The starting material was PBMCs, obtained after 36 months of ibrutinib treatment. These receptors were taken from a human donor with chronic lymphocytic leukemia. The CDR3 runs from the conserved cysteine through the conserved F or W. The D gene is left open where the match is weak. Size tells how often a clone was seen (once, few, many) or the class of an expanded clone, and some rows leave it out.

>NA|TRBJ1-2|TRBV19|TRBD1
CASTDRGGGYTF
TGTGCCAGTACGGACAGGGGAGGCGGCTACACCTTC
>NA|TRBJ2-5|TRBV30|NA
CAWSRGRQETQYF
TGTGCCTGGAGTAGGGGCAGACAAGAGACCCAGTACTTC
>NA|TRBJ1-5|TRBV5-6|NA
CASSTDEGPQHF
TGTGCCAGCAGCACCGATGAGGGTCCCCAGCATTTT
>NA|TRBJ2-7|TRBV4-2|TRBD1
CASSQVQGETYEQYF
TGTGCCAGCAGCCAAGTCCAGGGGGAAACCTACGAGCAGTACTTC
>once|TRBJ2-2|TRBV5-4|NA
CASSFGNGITGELFF
TGTGCCAGCAGCTTCGGAAACGGAATCACCGGGGAGCTGTTTTTT
>NA|TRBJ2-7|TRBV5-6|NA
CASSRALHEQYF
TGTGCCAGCAGCCGGGCCCTACACGAGCAGTACTTC
>NA|TRBJ2-7|TRBV20-1|TRBD1
CSAPDRGREYF
TGCAGTGCTCCAGACAGGGGGCGGGAGTACTTC
>NA|TRBJ1-1|TRBV5-4|NA
CASSLDGLLNTEAFF
TGTGCCAGCAGCTTAGACGGCCTCCTGAACACTGAAGCTTTCTTT
>NA|TRBJ1-1|TRBV30|NA
CAWTTIDRFEAFF
TGTGCCTGGACAACTATCGACAGGTTTGAAGCTTTCTTT
>NA|TRBJ1-5|TRBV19|NA
CASSIQGYQPQHF
TGTGCCAGTAGCATACAGGGCTATCAGCCCCAGCATTTT
>NA|TRBJ2-3|TRBV2|NA
CASSEALGMVDTQYF
TGTGCCAGCAGTGAAGCGCTGGGTATGGTAGATACGCAGTATTTT
>NA|TRBJ1-3|TRBV6-5|NA
CASSYSGVFPGNTIYF
TGTGCCAGCAGTTACTCTGGGGTCTTTCCTGGAAACACCATATATTTT
>NA|TRBJ2-3|TRBV11-2|TRBD2
CASSSRDYSGVSHTDTQYF
TGTGCCAGCAGCTCCAGGGACTATAGCGGGGTTTCCCACACAGATACGCAGTATTTT
>NA|TRBJ2-7|TRBV5-1|TRBD1
CASSLRGTEIYEQYF
TGCGCCAGCAGCTTGAGAGGGACAGAGATTTACGAGCAGTACTTC
>NA|TRBJ2-7|TRBV6-5|TRBD1
CASSNRGPPGEQYF
TGTGCCAGCAGTAACAGGGGCCCACCGGGAGAGCAGTACTTC
>few|TRBJ1-5|TRBV7-9|NA
CASSRDGNQPQHF
TGTGCCAGCAGCCGGGACGGGAATCAGCCCCAGCATTTT